The rows below give T cell receptor beta chains drawn from one sample of a study of Graves' ophthalmopathy and Graves' hyperthyroidism. MiXCR was run by TCRdb on the multiplex PCR reads, yielding one entry per CDR3 protein. This sample has some 210,000 distinct CDR3 sequences, with around 30% found just once. What was sequenced was peripheral blood. All receptors come from a man aged 45 to 65 with Graves' ophthalmopathy. Both conserved end residues are part of each CDR3. The order of the fields is CDR3 protein, V gene, clone size, J gene. The listing skips clone size in some rows; elsewhere it reads once, few, many or a size class.

CASSPGPGQLSYGQYF	TRBV4-1	many	TRBJ2-7
CASSFRGTHYGYTF	TRBV28	.	TRBJ1-2
CASRRVGEQYF	TRBV6-2/TRBV6-3	many	TRBJ2-7
CASSETPNRATEAFF	TRBV4-3	many	TRBJ1-1
CASSYSMYAGDSYEQYF	TRBV6-2/TRBV6-3	.	TRBJ2-7
CASSPSNRGVLSPLHF	TRBV28	many	TRBJ1-6
CASSYSTGLDTEAFF	TRBV6-5	.	TRBJ1-1
CASSVSTGDSNQPQHF	TRBV19	many	TRBJ1-5
CASSSLRGAETQYF	TRBV5-5	many	TRBJ2-5
CSVGHGTSGSEQYF	TRBV29-1	few	TRBJ2-7
CASSLGLAGTQYF	TRBV12-3/TRBV12-4	many	TRBJ2-5
CASSERGGSPGEQYF	TRBV2	many	TRBJ2-7
CASSPQGTDTQYF	TRBV18	many	TRBJ2-3
CAWSGEGVPTEQYF	TRBV30	many	TRBJ2-7
CAVSGQGGYGYTF	TRBV28	few	TRBJ1-2
CASTDPFGGGAKNIQYF	TRBV6-2/TRBV6-3	many	TRBJ2-4
CASSHGRQETQYF	TRBV7-3	.	TRBJ2-5
CASSPRGQGVPNEQYF	TRBV7-8	.	TRBJ2-7
CASSLSWYYEQYF	TRBV28	many	TRBJ2-7
CASSPSGNQPQHF	TRBV28	few	TRBJ1-5
CASSYSPGTRSYEQYF	TRBV6-5	many	TRBJ2-7
CASSELPHF	TRBV6-1	few	TRBJ2-4
CASSQPSSRQRLNTEAFF	TRBV12-3/TRBV12-4	.	TRBJ1-1